Listed below are T cell receptor beta chains from one sample, sequenced in a study of blood T cell repertoires in COVID-19. TCRdb's table, derived via immunoSEQ multiplex PCR, lists solely in-frame clones and lacks some. Of about 220,000 clones in the sample, around 85% were seen once. The sequencing sample was made of peripheral blood. These receptor sequences come from a man aged 35 to 55 with acute or convalescent COVID-19. Both conserved end residues are trimmed from each CDR3. Not all rows give a size; the values are once, few, many and, for expanded clones, a class.

>TRBJ1-2|TRBV6-5|NA
ASSYRFQTAFYGYT
>TRBJ2-2|TRBV4-1|few
ASSQEAGDNTGELF
>TRBJ2-3|TRBV18|once
ASSRQGKTDTQY
>TRBJ2-2|TRBV7-6|NA
ASSLEPRTGELF
>TRBJ1-2|TRBV27|NA
ASSLSQDYGYT
>TRBJ1-6|TRBV9|NA
ASSVRVDNSPLH
>TRBJ2-5|TRBV19|NA
ASSIAGGPRETQY
>TRBJ1-3|TRBV7-2|NA
ASSLDYSGNTIY
>TRBJ2-7|TRBV28|NA
ASSLSDRGPYEQY
>TRBJ2-7|TRBV12-3/TRBV12-4|NA
ASSLDRGNEQY
>TRBJ2-3|TRBV7-2|once
ASSLELAGGVDTQY
>TRBJ1-5|TRBV7-2|NA
ASSLGQGGGNQPQH
>TRBJ2-2|TRBV5-1|NA
ASSLPGGSGELF
>TRBJ1-5|TRBV27|once
ASSPKRQGASQPQH
>TRBJ1-1|TRBV9|NA
ASSDGSGDTEAF
>TRBJ1-5|TRBV7-9|NA
ASTSGGGHSNQPQH
>TRBJ2-1|TRBV7-2|NA
ASSETTYWYEQF
>TRBJ1-4|TRBV30|NA
AWSVLAGGEKLF
>TRBJ1-2|TRBV10-3|once
AISDSAWGYT
>TRBJ2-7|TRBV19|NA
ASSDRGDEQY
>TRBJ1-1|TRBV27|NA
ASSLKGQGPTEAF
>TRBJ2-7|TRBV5-1|NA
ASSLAAVFYEQY
>TRBJ1-6|TRBV7-9|NA
ASSRDMYNSPLH
>TRBJ2-1|TRBV27|NA
ASWTSGRNYNEQF
>TRBJ1-3|TRBV11-2|NA
ASSSPTGSNTIY
>TRBJ2-1|TRBV6-6|NA
ASFPTSGGKNEQF
>TRBJ2-7|TRBV6-6|NA
ASNKDRFYEQY
>TRBJ1-2|TRBV18|NA
ASSPKQGYGYT
>TRBJ2-1|TRBV18|NA
ASSLQGAGNEQF
>TRBJ2-3|TRBV6-6|NA
ASSPSGLAGGVRDTQY
>TRBJ1-2|TRBV6-2/TRBV6-3|NA
ASSGSNYGYT
>TRBJ2-2|TRBV7-8|NA
ASSLERPAGGRTGELF
>TRBJ2-5|TRBV15|NA
ATSRPVDQETQY
>TRBJ2-1|TRBV10-1|few
ASSGGSVTSEQF
>TRBJ2-3|TRBV9|NA
ASSLWDRDGTDTQY
>TRBJ1-2|TRBV6-6|NA
ASSGTGANYGYT
>TRBJ1-6|TRBV7-2|NA
ASRLATGNSPLH
>TRBJ1-2|TRBV30|NA
AWSVETGPYGYT
>TRBJ1-1|TRBV7-9|NA
ASSSLLEAF
>TRBJ2-2|TRBV4-1|NA
ASGAGVTGELF
>TRBJ2-5|TRBV11-2|once
ASRRFGQGAQETQY
>TRBJ1-3|TRBV12-3/TRBV12-4|NA
ASSFGGAYTIY
>TRBJ2-7|TRBV19|NA
ASSRDRGLWDEQY
>TRBJ1-2|TRBV5-8|NA
ASSFAGNYGYT
>TRBJ2-2|TRBV7-9|once
ASSLGALENTGELF
>TRBJ1-1|TRBV11-3|once
ASSRGQGGNTEAF
>TRBJ2-1|TRBV6-1|NA
ASSVMGNSLDAASYNEQF
>TRBJ1-1|TRBV19|NA
ASKEGVTEAF
>TRBJ2-7|TRBV5-1|NA
ASSQLDRGSYEQY
>TRBJ1-6|TRBV7-9|NA
ASSFETGRHSPLH
>TRBJ2-6|TRBV28|NA
ASRQVLHSGANVLT
>TRBJ1-2|TRBV11-2|NA
ASSSGQLNYGYT
>TRBJ2-7|TRBV19|NA
ASSKEPSYEQY
>TRBJ2-7|TRBV11-2|NA
ASSFGTASYEQY
>TRBJ2-1|TRBV10-1|NA
ASSRESVLTGGWISNEQF
>TRBJ2-7|TRBV15|NA
ATSLGGSGYEQY
>TRBJ1-4|TRBV6-6|NA
ASSPLGKMKLF
>TRBJ1-1|TRBV7-5|NA
ARSIDREDTEAF
>TRBJ2-3|TRBV3-1/TRBV3-2|NA
ASSLRGRGPTDTQY